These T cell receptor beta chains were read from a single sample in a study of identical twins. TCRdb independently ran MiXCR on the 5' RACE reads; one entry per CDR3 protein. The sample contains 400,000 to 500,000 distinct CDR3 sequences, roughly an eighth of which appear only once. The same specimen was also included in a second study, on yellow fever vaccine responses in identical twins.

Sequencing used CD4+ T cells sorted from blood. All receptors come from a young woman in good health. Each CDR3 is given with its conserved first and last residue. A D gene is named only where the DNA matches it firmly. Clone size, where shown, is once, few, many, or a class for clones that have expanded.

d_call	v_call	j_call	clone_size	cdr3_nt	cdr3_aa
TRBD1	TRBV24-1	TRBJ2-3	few	TGTGCCACCAACCGGGGACAGGGCGCAGATACGCAGTATTTT	CATNRGQGADTQYF
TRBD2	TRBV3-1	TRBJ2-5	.	TGTGCCAGCAGCCAACTAGCGGGGGGCCACGGGGAGACCCAGTACTTC	CASSQLAGGHGETQYF
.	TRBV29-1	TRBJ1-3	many	TGCAGCGTGTTAGGTGGTGGAAACACCATATATTTT	CSVLGGGNTIYF
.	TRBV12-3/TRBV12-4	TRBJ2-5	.	TGTGCCAGCAGTTTTGGGCTAGCCGACCGGGAGACCCAGTACTTC	CASSFGLADRETQYF
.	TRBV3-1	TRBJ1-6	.	TGTGCCAGCACCCGGAAATGGGCGAGTGGTTCACCCCTCCACTTT	CASTRKWASGSPLHF
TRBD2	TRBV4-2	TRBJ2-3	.	TGTGCCAGCAGCCAAGATTCGCTAGCGGGGTCCACAGATACGCAGTATTTT	CASSQDSLAGSTDTQYF
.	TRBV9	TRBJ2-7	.	TGTGCCAGCAGCCCCCACGCGGGACGGCGGATTTCCTACGAGCAGTACTTC	CASSPHAGRRISYEQYF
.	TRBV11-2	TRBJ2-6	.	TGTGCCAGCACCCCGGTTGTAGGCCCGGGATCTGGGGCCAACGTCCTGACTTTC	CASTPVVGPGSGANVLTF
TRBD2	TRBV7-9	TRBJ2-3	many	TGTGCCAGCAGAACTAGCGGGAGTTGGGGCACAGATACGCAGTATTTT	CASRTSGSWGTDTQYF
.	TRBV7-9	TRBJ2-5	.	TGTGCCAGCAGCTTAGACGGGGGCGCAGAGACCCAGTACTTC	CASSLDGGAETQYF
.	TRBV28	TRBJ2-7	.	TGTGCCAGCAGGGAGTCAGGTTCCTACGAGCAGTACTTC	CASRESGSYEQYF
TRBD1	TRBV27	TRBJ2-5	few	TGTGCCAGCAGTGTAAACTCCGGACAGGGGGGGACCCAGTACTTC	CASSVNSGQGGTQYF
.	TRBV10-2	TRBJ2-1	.	TGCGCCAGCAACAACCGGGGGGTACAGGGGGGAAATGAGCAGTTCTTC	CASNNRGVQGGNEQFF
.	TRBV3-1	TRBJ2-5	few	TGTGCCAGCAGCCAAGGTAGTATTAGACAGGAGACCCAGTACTTC	CASSQGSIRQETQYF
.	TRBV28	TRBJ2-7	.	TGTGCCAGCAGTTTACCCCCCCCAGGGGTTATGTACGAGCAGTACTTC	CASSLPPPGVMYEQYF
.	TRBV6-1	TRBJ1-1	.	TGTGCCAGCGAGGGAGGGGGAGAAGCTTTCTTT	CASEGGGEAFF
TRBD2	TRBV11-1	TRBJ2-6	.	TGTGCCAGCAGCTCCAACAGGAGACTAGCGGGACTTTCTGGGGCCAACGTCCTGACTTTC	CASSSNRRLAGLSGANVLTF
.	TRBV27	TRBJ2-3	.	TGTGCCAGCAGTTGGAACAGAGGGCCCACAGATACGCAGTATTTT	CASSWNRGPTDTQYF
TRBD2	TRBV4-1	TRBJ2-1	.	TGCGCCAGCACTCCCCGGTTGACTAGCGGTTACAATGAGCAGTTCTTC	CASTPRLTSGYNEQFF
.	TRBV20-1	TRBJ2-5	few	TGCAGTGCGCCAGTGGCTTTGGAGACCCAGTACTTC	CSAPVALETQYF
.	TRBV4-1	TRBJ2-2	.	TGCGCCAGCAGCCAGCCGGGGGCGATGGAGCTGTTTTTT	CASSQPGAMELFF
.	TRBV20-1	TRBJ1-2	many	TGCAGTGCTCTAAATGACCAAAAGGAGGGAAACTATGGCTACACCTTC	CSALNDQKEGNYGYTF
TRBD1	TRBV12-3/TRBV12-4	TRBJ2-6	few	TGTGCCAGCAGTTATGCAGGGGGTGGGGCCAACGTCCTGACTTTC	CASSYAGGGANVLTF
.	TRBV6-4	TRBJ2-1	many	TGTGCCAGCTATTGCGAATACAATGAGCAGTTCTTC	CASYCEYNEQFF
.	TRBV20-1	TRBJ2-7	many	TGCAGTGCTACCCACTACGAGCAGTACTTC	CSATHYEQYF
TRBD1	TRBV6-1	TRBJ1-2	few	TGTGCCAGCAGTCAAGGACAGGGGGCTTACTATGGCTACACCTTC	CASSQGQGAYYGYTF
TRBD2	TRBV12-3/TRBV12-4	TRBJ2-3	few	TGTGCCAGCAGTTTAATGACTAGCACCAATACGCAGTATTTT	CASSLMTSTNTQYF
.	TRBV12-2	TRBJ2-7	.	TGTGCAAGTCGCTCCCACCGGACAGGGCAATTATACGAGCAGTACTTC	CASRSHRTGQLYEQYF
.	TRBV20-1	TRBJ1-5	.	TGCAGTGCTAGAGATGGGTCGGTACGGAATCAGCCCCAGCATTTT	CSARDGSVRNQPQHF
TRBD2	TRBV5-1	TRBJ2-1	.	TGCGCCAGCAGCTTGGTACCAGGACTAGCGGGAAATTATGAGCAGTTCTTC	CASSLVPGLAGNYEQFF
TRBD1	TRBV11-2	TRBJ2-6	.	TGTGCCAGCAGCTTATTACAGGGGGTGACTCTCTCTGGGGCCAACGTCCTGACTTTC	CASSLLQGVTLSGANVLTF
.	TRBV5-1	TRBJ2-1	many	TGCGCCAGCTCCTATGGGAGCTACAGCTCCTACAATGAGCAGTTCTTC	CASSYGSYSSYNEQFF
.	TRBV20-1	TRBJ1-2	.	TGCAGTGCTAGAAGTTTGGACAGCGTAGCTAACTATGGCTACACCTTC	CSARSLDSVANYGYTF
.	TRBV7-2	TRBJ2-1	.	TGTGCCAGCAGCTTAGTGGGGTGGAAGGGCAATGAGCAGTTCTTC	CASSLVGWKGNEQFF
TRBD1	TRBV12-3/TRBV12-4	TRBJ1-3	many	TGTGCCAGCAGTTCACAGGGGGCTTCAGGAAACACCATATATTTT	CASSSQGASGNTIYF
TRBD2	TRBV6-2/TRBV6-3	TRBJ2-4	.	TGTGCCAGCAGTTACTGCCCCGAAGAGACGAAGCTAGCGGGAGGGTTGGCCAAAAACATTCAGTACTTC	CASSYCPEETKLAGGLAKNIQYF
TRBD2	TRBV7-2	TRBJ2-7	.	TGTGCCAGCAGCTTAGTACCTTTCGGCGGGGGGGGCTACGAGCAGTACTTC	CASSLVPFGGGGYEQYF
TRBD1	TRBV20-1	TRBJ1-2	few	TGCAGTGCTCATAGACAGGGCAAGGTCGACTATGGCTACACCTTC	CSAHRQGKVDYGYTF
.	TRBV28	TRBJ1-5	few	TGTGCCAGCAGAAGAAAGGATCAGCCCCAGCATTTT	CASRRKDQPQHF
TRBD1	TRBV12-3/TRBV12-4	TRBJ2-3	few	TGTGCCAGCAGTTTCTTTACAGGGGTTGGGACAGATACGCAGTATTTT	CASSFFTGVGTDTQYF
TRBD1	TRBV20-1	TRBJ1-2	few	TGCAGTGCCCCCCTGTCCGGGACAGGGTTGTATGGCTACACCTTC	CSAPLSGTGLYGYTF
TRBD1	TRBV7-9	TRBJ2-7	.	TGTGCCAGCAGCTTGGCAGGGGGCGCGGACGAGCAGTACTTC	CASSLAGGADEQYF
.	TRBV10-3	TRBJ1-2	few	TGTGCCATCAGTGATCGGGGTACGCATGGCTACACCTTC	CAISDRGTHGYTF
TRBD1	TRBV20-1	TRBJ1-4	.	TGCAGTGCTAGGGAGGGGACAGCTCAACTGTTTTTT	CSAREGTAQLFF
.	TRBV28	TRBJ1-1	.	TGTGCCAGCACCGGAGGCTTGAACACTGAAGCTTTCTTT	CASTGGLNTEAFF
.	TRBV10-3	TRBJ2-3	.	TGTGCCATCAGTGAGTCAAGGATATCAGATACGCAGTATTTT	CAISESRISDTQYF
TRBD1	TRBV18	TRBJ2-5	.	TGTGCCAGCTCACCACGCGCGGGACAGGGGCAAGAGACCCAGTACTTC	CASSPRAGQGQETQYF
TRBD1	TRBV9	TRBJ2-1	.	TGTGCCAGCAGCGTAGCAAGCCTGGGACAGGCGAACAATGAGCAGTTCTTC	CASSVASLGQANNEQFF
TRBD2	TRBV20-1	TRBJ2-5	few	TGCAGTGCTAGAGATTGGAGCGGGGGGCGGGAAGAGACCCAGTACTTC	CSARDWSGGREETQYF
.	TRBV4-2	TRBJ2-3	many	TGTGCCAGCAGCCCGAAGACAGGACAGTCAGATACGCAGTATTTT	CASSPKTGQSDTQYF
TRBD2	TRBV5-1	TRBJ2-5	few	TGCGCCAGCATGAATCATGGCGGGACTAACCCTCAAGAGACCCAGTACTTC	CASMNHGGTNPQETQYF
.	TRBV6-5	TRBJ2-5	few	TGTGCCAGCAGTTACTCGACTGGGGGTCAAGAGACCCAGTACTTC	CASSYSTGGQETQYF
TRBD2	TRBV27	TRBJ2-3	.	TGTGCCAGCAGCCTAAAAGTAAGAAAGCGGGGGGGCACAGATACGCAGTATTTT	CASSLKVRKRGGTDTQYF
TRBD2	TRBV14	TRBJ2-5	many	TGTGCCAGCAGCCACCGACTAGCGGAAAAAGAGACCCAGTACTTC	CASSHRLAEKETQYF
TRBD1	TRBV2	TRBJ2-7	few	TGTGCCAGCAGACAGGGGGTCCACGAGCAGTACTTC	CASRQGVHEQYF
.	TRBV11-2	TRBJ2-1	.	TGTGCCAGCAGCCCCCCAAGGGGGAGAAGCTCCTACAATGAGCAGTTCTTC	CASSPPRGRSSYNEQFF
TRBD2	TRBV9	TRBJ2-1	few	TGTGCCAGCAGCCCAAGACCCGGGACTAGCGGATACAATGAGCAGTTCTTC	CASSPRPGTSGYNEQFF
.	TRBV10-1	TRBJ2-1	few	TGCGCCAGCAGTGAGTCGTCGGTAAATGAGCAGTTCTTC	CASSESSVNEQFF